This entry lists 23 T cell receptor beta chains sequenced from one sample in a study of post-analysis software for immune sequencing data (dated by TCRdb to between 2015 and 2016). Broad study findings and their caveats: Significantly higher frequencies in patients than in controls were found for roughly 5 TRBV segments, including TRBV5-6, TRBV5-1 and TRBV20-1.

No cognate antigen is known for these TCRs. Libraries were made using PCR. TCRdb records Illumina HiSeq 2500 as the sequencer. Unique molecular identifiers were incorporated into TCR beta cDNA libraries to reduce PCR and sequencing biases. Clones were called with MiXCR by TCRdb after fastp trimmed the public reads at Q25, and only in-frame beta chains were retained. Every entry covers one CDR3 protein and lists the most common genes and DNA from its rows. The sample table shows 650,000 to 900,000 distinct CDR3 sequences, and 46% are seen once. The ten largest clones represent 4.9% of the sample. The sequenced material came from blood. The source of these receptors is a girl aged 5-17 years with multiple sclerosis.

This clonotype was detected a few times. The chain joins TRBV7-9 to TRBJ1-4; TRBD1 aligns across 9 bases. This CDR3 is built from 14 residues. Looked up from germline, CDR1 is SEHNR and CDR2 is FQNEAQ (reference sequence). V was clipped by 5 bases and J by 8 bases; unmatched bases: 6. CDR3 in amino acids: CASSVDRGDEKLFF. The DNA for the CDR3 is TGTGCCAGCAGCGTCGACAGGGGGGACGAAAAACTGTTTTTT.

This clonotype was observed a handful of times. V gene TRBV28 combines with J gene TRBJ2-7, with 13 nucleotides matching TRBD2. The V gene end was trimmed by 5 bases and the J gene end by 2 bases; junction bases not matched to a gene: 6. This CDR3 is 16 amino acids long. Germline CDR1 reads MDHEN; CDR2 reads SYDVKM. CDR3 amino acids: CASSRTSGSGTYEQYF. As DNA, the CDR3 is TGTGCCAGCAGTCGGACTAGCGGGAGCGGCACCTACGAGCAGTACTTC.

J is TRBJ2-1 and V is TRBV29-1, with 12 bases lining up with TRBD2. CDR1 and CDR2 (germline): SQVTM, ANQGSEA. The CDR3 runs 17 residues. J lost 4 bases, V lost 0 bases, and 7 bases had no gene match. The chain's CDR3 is CSVEDPGTSGSYNEQFF. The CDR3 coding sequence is TGCAGCGTTGAAGACCCGGGGACTAGCGGGTCTTACAATGAGCAGTTCTTC.

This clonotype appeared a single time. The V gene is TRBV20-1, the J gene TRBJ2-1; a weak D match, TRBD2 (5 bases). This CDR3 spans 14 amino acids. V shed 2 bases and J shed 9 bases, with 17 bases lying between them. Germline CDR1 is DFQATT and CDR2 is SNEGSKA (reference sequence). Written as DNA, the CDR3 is TGCAGTGCTAGATCGGGGAGCCGCGGTAGTGAGCAGTTCTTC. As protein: CSARSGSRGSEQFF.

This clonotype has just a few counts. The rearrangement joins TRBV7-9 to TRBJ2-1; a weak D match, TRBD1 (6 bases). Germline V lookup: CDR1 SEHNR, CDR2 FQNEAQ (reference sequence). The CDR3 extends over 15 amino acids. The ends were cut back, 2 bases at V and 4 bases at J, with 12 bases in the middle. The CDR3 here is CASSLTGKGYNEQFF. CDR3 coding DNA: TGTGCCAGCAGCTTAACAGGGAAGGGGTACAATGAGCAGTTCTTC.

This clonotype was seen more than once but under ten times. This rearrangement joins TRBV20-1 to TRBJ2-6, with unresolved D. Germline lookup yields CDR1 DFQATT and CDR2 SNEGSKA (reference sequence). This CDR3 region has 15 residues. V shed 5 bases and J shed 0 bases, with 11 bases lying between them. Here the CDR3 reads CSAHVYDSGANVLTF. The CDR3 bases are TGCAGTGCTCACGTCTATGACTCTGGGGCCAACGTCCTGACTTTC.

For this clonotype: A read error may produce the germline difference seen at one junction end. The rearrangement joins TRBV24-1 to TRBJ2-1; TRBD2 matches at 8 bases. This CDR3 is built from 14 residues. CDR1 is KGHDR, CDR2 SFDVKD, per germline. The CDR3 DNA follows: TGTGCCACCAGTGATTTCGGGACTAGTAATGGGCAGTTCTTC. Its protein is CATSDFGTSNGQFF.

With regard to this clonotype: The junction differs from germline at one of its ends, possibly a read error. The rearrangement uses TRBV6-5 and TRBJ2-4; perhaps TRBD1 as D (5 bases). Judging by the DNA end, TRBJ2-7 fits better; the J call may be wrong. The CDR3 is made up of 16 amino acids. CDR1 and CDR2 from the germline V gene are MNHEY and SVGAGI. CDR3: CASSLTAILNSYEQYF. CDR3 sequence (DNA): TGTGCTAGCAGTTTGACAGCTATCCTAAATTCATACGAGCAGTACTTC.

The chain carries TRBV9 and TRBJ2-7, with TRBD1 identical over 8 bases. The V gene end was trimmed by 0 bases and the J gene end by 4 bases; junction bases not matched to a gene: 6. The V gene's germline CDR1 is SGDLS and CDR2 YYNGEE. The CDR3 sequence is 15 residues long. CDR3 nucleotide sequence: TGTGCCAGCAGCGTAGCATATGACAGGGGTTACGAGCAGTACTTC. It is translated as CASSVAYDRGYEQYF.

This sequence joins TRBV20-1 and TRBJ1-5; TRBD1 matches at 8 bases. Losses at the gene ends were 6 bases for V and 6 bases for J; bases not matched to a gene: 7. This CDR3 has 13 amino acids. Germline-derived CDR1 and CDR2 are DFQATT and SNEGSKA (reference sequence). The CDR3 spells CSAQGAGGQPQHF. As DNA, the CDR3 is TGCAGTGCCCAGGGGGCGGGCGGTCAGCCCCAGCATTTT.

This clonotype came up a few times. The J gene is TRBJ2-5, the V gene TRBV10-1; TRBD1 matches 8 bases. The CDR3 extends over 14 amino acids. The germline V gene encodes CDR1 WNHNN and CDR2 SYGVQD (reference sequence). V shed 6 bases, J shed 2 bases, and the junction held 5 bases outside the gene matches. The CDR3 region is CASSKTGAQETQYF. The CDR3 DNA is TGCGCCAGCAGCAAGACAGGGGCGCAAGAGACCCAGTACTTC.

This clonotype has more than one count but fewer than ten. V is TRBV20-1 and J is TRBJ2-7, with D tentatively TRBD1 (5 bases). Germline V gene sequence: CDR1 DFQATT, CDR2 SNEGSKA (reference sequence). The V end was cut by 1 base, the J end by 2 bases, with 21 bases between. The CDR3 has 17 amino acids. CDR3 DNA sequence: TGCAGTGCTAGAGTGGCGACAGCAGACAAACCAACCTACGAGCAGTACTTC. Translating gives CSARVATADKPTYEQYF.

The CDR3 loop reads CASSYPRWTGGYEQYF. For the CDR3, the DNA is TGTGCCAGCAGTTACCCCCGTTGGACAGGGGGCTACGAGCAGTACTTC. J is TRBJ2-7 and V is TRBV27; 10 bases map to TRBD1. Per the germline V gene, CDR1 is MNHEY and CDR2 is SMNVEV (reference sequence). This CDR3 is built from 16 residues. V was clipped by 4 bases and J by 3 bases; unmatched bases: 9.

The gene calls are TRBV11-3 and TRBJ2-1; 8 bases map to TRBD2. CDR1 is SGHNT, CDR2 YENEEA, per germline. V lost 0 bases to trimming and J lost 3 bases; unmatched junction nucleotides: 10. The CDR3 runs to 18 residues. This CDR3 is CASSLDHPAGGIYNEQFF. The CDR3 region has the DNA TGTGCCAGCAGCTTAGATCACCCGGCGGGAGGTATCTACAATGAGCAGTTCTTC.

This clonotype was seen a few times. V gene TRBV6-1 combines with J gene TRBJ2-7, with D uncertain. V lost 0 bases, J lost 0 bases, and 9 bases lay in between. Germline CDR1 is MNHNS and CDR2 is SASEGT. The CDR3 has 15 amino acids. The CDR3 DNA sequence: TGTGCCAGCAGTGAAGCGTCAACTACCTCCTACGAGCAGTACTTC. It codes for CASSEASTTSYEQYF.

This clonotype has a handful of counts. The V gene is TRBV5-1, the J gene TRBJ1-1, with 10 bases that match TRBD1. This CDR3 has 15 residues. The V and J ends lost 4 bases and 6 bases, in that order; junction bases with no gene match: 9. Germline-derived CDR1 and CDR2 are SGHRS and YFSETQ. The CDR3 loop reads CASSVGTGESAEAFF. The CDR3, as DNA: TGCGCCAGCAGCGTGGGGACAGGGGAATCAGCTGAAGCTTTCTTT.

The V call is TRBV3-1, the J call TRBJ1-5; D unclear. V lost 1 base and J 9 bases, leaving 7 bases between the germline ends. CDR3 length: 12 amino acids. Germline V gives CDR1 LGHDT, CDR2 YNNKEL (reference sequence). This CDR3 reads CASSQGEGPQHF. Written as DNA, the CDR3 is TGTGCCAGCAGCCAAGGGGAGGGGCCCCAGCATTTT.

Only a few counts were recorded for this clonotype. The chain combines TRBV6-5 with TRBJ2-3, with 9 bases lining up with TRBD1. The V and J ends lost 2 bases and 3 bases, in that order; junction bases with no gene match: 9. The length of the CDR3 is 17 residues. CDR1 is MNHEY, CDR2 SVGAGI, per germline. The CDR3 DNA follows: TGTGCCAGCAGTTACGGGGCCGGGACAGGGTCGACAGATACGCAGTATTTT. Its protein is CASSYGAGTGSTDTQYF.

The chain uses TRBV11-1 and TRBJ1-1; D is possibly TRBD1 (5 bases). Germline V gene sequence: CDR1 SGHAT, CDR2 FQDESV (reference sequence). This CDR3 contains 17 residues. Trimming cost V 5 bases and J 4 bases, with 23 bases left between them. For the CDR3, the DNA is TGTGCCAGCAGCCTAGGCGCGGATGGGGGAAGGAGCACTGAAGCTTTCTTT. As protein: CASSLGADGGRSTEAFF.

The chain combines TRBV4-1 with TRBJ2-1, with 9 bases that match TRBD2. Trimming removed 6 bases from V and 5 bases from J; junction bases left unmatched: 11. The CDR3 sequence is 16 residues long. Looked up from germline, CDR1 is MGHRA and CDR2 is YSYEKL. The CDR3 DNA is TGCGCCAGCAGTTTTCCTCCGGGACTAGCCGACAATGAGCAGTTCTTC. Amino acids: CASSFPPGLADNEQFF.

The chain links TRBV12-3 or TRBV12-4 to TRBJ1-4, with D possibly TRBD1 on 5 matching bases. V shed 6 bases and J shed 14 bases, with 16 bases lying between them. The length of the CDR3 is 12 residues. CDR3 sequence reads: CASRFYGGNLFF. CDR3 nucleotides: TGTGCCAGCAGGTTCTATGGGGGAAATCTGTTTTTT.

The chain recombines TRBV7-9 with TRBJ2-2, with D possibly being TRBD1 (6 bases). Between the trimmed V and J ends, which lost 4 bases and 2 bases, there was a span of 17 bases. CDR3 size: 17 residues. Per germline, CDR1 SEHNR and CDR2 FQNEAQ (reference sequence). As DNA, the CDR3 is TGTGCCAGCAGCTCCACAGGGATGCACCTCAACACCGGGGAGCTGTTTTTT. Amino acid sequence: CASSSTGMHLNTGELFF.

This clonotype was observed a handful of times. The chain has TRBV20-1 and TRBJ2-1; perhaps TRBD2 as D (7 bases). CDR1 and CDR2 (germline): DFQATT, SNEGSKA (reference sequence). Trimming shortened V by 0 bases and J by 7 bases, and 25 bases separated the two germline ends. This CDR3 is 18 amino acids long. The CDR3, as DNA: TGCAGTGCTAGAGATCGGGGGGCGGGGAGGACCCCTGGGAATGAGCAGTTCTTC. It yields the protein CSARDRGAGRTPGNEQFF.